This T cell receptor beta chain appears in the sequencing data of a study of T cells in Graves' hyperthyroidism and ophthalmopathy. First hyperthyroidism diagnosis is when the blood sample was obtained, before any ophthalmopathy symptoms. This sample holds PBMCs from less than 11 ml fresh peripheral blood. The CDR3 has 15 residues. With V trimmed by 6 bases and J by 5 bases, 9 bases remained unmatched. Per germline, CDR1 MNHNS and CDR2 SASEGT. TCR beta CDR3 region amplification was performed from RNA transcripts. The TCR CDR3 first-round RT-PCR relied on the HTBI primer set. One entry per CDR3 protein, called by TCRdb with MiXCR from the multiplex PCR reads. The sample has about 280,000 distinct CDR3 sequences; 25% are singletons.

This sequence originates from a man in his forties with Graves' hyperthyroidism that later progressed to Graves' ophthalmopathy. Sequenced: blood. The chain employs TRBV6-1 and TRBJ2-7; TRBD1 matches at 11 bases. The DNA for the CDR3 is TGTGCCAGCAGCCCCGGACAGGGGGCCAAGGACGAGCAGTACTTC. This codes for CASSPGQGAKDEQYF.